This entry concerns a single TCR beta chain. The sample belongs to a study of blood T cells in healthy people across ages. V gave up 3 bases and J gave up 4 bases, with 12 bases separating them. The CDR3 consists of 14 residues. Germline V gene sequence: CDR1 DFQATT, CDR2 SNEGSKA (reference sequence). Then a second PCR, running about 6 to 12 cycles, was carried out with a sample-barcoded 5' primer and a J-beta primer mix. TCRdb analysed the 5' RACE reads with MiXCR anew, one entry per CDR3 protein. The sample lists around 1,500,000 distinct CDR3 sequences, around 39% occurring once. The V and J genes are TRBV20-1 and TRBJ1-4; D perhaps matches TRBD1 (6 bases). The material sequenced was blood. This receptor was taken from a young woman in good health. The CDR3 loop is CSASKGDLNEKLFF. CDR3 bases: TGCAGTGCTAGTAAGGGGGACCTTAATGAAAAACTGTTTTTT.